This T cell receptor (beta chain) was recorded in a study of blood T cell repertoires in COVID-19. As for the study in general: The United States, Italy and Spain supplied acute and convalescent COVID-19 samples.

Germline V lookup: CDR1 KGHSH, CDR2 LQKENI. This CDR3 is built from 15 residues. Trimming removed 2 bases from V and 3 bases from J, with 8 bases in between. Participant age was about 18 to 100 years, and participants resided in approximately 25 US areas. Recovered participants had two consecutive negative NP/OP PCR tests, healthcare professional clearance, or symptom resolution. In the source study's methods: Reference gene primer amplification yielded estimated nucleated cell counts. Only in-frame clones appear in the TCRdb table, and some are missing; sequencing was by immunoSEQ multiplex PCR. The V and J calls and the clone size are those of that table, but D and trimming were determined from the DNA. Here the sample spans just over 300,000 clones, 80% to 90% being singletons.

The receptor was isolated from a man aged 25-45 years who had recovered from COVID-19. Sequencing input: PBMCs or T cells enriched from blood (not recorded which). The V and J genes are TRBV18 and TRBJ1-6, with D possibly being TRBD1 (5 bases). The CDR3 nucleotides read TGTGCCAGCTCACCAGGGGCCTTCTATAATTCACCCCTCCACTTT. This translates into CASSPGAFYNSPLHF.